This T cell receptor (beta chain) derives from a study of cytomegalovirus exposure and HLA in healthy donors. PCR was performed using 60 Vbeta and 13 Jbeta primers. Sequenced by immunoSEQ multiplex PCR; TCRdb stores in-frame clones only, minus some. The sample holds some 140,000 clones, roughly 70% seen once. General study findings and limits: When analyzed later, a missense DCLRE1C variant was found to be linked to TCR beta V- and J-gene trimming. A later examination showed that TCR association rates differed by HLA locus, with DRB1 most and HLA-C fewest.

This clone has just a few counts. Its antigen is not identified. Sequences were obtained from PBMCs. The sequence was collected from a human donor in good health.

The CDR3 coding sequence is TGCAGCGTTGGTGGCAGTTCCTACGAGCAGTACTTC. Translating it yields CSVGGSSYEQYF. The chain has TRBV29-1 and TRBJ2-7; no clear D. The CDR3 totals 12 residues. With 4 bases removed from V and 1 base from J, the gap between germline ends came to 8 bases. Germline-derived CDR1 and CDR2 are SQVTM and ANQGSEA.